This T cell receptor beta chain was recovered during a study of T cells after yellow fever vaccination. For the study at large: In the case of low-cell-number fractions, SMART-Seq v4 Ultra Low Input was used for preparation. Study findings and constraints: Most clones from primary vaccination resurfaced after the booster (approximately 96% CD4, 88% CD8). In FACS-sorted repertoires, abundant clonotypes from the bulk population could appear as contaminants.

As TCR cDNA was made by 5'RACE template switching, a universal primer site and UMIs were added. Each CDR3 protein is one row after TCRdb ran MiXCR on the 5' RACE reads. The sample carries approximately 580,000 distinct CDR3 sequences, roughly a sixth recorded once. The CDR3 consists of 15 residues. CDR1 and CDR2 from the germline V gene are MNHEY and SMNVEV (reference sequence). Trimming took 4 bases from V and 5 from J; bases not matched to a gene: 10. A few counts support this clonotype. What it binds is unknown. The source was PBMCs, collected 4 to 6 days after the first yellow fever vaccination. This TCR came from a man between 18 and 29 years old who received the YFV17D yellow fever vaccine. V is TRBV27 and J is TRBJ1-2; TRBD1 aligns across 7 bases. CDR3 DNA sequence: TGTGCCAGCAGTTCTACCGGGACAGCTATTTATGGCTACACCTTC. Its translation: CASSSTGTAIYGYTF.